This T cell receptor beta chain originates from a study of T cell responses to AZD1222 COVID-19 vaccine. Study results and caveats: CD4 TCRs associated with vaccination spanned spike, dominating at 160-218 and 743-854. Spike-specific TCRs gained breadth and depth after people received two AZD1222 doses. Nearly half of unique spike-specific TCRs reportedly avoided B.1.351 and B.1.1.7 mutated regions.

V was clipped by 4 bases and J by 4 bases, with 15 bases between them. CDR1 and CDR2 (germline): SGHRS, YFSETQ. The CDR3 is 15 residues long. Of note for this clone: Its specificity is unknown.

Profiling relied on immunoSEQ multiplex PCR, and the TCRdb table lists in-frame clones only, not all of them. Of 53,000 or so clones in the sample, more than 80% were seen once. This sample comprised peripheral blood, obtained on day 0 of MenACWY control vaccination. The chain combines TRBV5-1 with TRBJ2-1, with TRBD1 as a possible D gene (6 bases). This TCR was sampled from an adult in good health. In nucleotides, the CDR3 is TGCGCCAGCAGCCTCCAGGGGTCTGGGTACAATGAGCAGTTCTTC. Translated: CASSLQGSGYNEQFF.